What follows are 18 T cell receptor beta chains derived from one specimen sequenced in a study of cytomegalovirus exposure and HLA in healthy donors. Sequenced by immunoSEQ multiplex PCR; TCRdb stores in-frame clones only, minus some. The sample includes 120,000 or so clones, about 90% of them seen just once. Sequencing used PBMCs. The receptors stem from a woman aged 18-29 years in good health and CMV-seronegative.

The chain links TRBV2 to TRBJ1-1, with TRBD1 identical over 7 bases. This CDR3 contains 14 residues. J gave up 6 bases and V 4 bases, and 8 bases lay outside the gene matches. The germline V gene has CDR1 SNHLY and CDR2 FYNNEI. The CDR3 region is CASSARQGRSEAFF. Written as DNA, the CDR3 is TGTGCCAGCAGTGCTAGACAGGGACGGTCTGAAGCTTTCTTT.

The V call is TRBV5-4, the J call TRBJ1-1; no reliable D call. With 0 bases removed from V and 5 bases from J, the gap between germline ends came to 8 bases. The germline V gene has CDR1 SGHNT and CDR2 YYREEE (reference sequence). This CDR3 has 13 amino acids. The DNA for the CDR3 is TGTGCCAGCAGCTTGGCCGGGGTTACTGAAGCTTTCTTT. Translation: CASSLAGVTEAFF.

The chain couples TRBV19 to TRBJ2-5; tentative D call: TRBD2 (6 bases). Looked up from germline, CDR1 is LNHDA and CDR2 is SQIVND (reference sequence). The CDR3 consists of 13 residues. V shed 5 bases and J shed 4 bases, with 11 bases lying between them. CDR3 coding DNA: TGTGCCAGTAGTGTAGTGGGAGGAGAGACCCAGTACTTC. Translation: CASSVVGGETQYF.

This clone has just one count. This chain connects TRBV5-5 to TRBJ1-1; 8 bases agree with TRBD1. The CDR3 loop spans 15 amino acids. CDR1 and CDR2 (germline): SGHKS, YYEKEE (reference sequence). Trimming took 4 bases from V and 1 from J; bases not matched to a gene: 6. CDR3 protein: CASSPRQGQNTEAFF. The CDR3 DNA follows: TGTGCCAGCAGCCCAAGACAGGGGCAGAACACTGAAGCTTTCTTT.

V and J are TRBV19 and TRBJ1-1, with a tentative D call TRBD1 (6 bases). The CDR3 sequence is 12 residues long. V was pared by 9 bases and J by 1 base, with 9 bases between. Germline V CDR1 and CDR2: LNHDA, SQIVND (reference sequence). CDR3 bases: TGTGCCAGCCAGACAGGGAACACTGAAGCTTTCTTT. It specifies CASQTGNTEAFF.

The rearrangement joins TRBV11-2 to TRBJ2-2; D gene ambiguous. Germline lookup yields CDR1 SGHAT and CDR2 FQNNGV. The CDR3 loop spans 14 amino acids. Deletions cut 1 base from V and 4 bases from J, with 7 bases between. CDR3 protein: CASSLGHFTGELFF. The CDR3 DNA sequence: TGTGCCAGCAGCTTAGGGCATTTCACCGGGGAGCTGTTTTTT.

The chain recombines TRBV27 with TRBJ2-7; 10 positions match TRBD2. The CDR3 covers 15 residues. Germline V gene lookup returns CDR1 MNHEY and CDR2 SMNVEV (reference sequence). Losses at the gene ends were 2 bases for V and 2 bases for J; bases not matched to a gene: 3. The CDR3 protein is CASSLGLAAAYEQYF. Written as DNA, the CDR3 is TGTGCCAGCAGTTTAGGACTAGCGGCAGCCTACGAGCAGTACTTC.

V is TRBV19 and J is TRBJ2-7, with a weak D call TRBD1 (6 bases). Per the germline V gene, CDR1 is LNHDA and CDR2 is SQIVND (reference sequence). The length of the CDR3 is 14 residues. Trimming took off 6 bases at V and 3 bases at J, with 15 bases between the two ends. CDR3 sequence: CASRQDSAYYEQYF. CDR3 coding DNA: TGTGCCAGTAGACAGGACAGTGCTTACTACGAGCAGTACTTC.

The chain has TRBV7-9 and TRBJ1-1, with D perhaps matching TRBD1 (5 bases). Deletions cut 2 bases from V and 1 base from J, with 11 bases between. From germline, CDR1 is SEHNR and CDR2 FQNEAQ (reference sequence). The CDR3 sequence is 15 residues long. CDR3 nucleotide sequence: TGTGCCAGCAGCTTACGTCAGGGCGGGAACACTGAAGCTTTCTTT. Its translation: CASSLRQGGNTEAFF.

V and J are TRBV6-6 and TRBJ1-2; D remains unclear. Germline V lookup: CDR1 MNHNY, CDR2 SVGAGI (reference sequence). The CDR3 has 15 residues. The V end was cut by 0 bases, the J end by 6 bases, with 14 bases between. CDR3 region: CASSYSTPGENGYTF. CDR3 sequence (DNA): TGTGCCAGCAGTTACTCGACTCCTGGGGAGAATGGCTACACCTTC.

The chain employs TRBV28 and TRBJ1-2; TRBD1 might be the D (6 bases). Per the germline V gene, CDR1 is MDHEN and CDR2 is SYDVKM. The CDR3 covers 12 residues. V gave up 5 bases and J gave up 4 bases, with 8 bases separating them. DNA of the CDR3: TGTGCCAGCAGTCCAGGGGTCTATGGCTACACCTTC. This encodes CASSPGVYGYTF.

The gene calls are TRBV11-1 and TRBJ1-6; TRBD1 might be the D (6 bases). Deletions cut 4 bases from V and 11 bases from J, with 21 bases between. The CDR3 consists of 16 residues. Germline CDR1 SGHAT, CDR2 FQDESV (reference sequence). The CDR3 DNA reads TGTGCCAGCAGCTCACGAGTTACAGGGATTCTAGCACCCCTCCACTTT. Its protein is CASSSRVTGILAPLHF. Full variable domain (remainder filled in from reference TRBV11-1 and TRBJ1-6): EAEVAQSPRYKITEKSQAVAFWCDPISGHATLYWYRQILGQGPELLVQFQDESVVDDSQLPKDRFSAERLKGVDSTLKIQPAELGDSAMYLCASSSRVTGILAPLHFGNGTRLTVT.

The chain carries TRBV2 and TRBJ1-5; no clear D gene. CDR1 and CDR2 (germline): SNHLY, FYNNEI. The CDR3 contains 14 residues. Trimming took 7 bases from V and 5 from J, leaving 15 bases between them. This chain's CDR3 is CASNKGLGDQPQHF. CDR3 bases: TGTGCCAGCAACAAGGGTCTCGGGGATCAGCCCCAGCATTTT.

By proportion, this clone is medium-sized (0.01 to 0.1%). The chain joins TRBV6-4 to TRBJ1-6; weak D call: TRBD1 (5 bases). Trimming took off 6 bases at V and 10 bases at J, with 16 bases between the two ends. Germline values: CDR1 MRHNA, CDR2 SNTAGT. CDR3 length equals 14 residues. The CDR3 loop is CASSDSGDGSPLHF. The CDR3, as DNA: TGTGCCAGCAGCGACAGCGGGGACGGCTCACCCCTCCACTTT.

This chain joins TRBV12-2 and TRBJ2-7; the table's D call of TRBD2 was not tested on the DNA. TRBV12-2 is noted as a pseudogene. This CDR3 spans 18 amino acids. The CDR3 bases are TGTGCAAGTCGCTTAGCGTTCACTAGCGGGAGGCCCTCCTACGAGCAGTACTTC. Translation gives CASRLAFTSGRPSYEQYF.

The DNA for the CDR3 is TGTGCCAGCACCTTAGCGGGAGGATGGGATACGCAGTATTTT. Amino acids: CASTLAGGWDTQYF. This chain links TRBV28 with TRBJ2-3, with 10 bases lining up with TRBD2. CDR1 is MDHEN, CDR2 SYDVKM, per germline. With 7 bases clipped from V and 6 bases from J, the junction kept 7 bases outside the gene matches. The CDR3 spans 14 residues. Full variable domain (missing parts from reference TRBV28 and TRBJ2-3): DVKVTQSSRYLVKRTGEKVFLECVQDMDHENMFWYRQDPGLGLRLIYFSYDVKMKEKGDIPEGYSVSREKKERFSLILESASTNQTSMYLCASTLAGGWDTQYFGPGTRLTVL.

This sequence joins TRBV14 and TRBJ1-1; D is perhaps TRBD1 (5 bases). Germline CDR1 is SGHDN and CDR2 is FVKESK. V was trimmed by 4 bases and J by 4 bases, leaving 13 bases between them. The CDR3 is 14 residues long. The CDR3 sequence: CASSLTGGSTEAFF. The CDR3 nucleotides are TGTGCCAGCAGCCTAACGGGGGGTTCCACTGAAGCTTTCTTT.

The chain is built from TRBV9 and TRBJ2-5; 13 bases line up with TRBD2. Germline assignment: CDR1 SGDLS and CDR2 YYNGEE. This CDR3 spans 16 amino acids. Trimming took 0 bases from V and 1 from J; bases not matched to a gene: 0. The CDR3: CASSVGLAGGQETQYF. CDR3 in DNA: TGTGCCAGCAGCGTAGGACTAGCGGGGGGCCAAGAGACCCAGTACTTC. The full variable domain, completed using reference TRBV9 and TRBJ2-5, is DSGVTQTPKHLITATGQRVTLRCSPRSGDLSVYWYQQSLDQGLQFLIQYYNGEERAKGNILERFSAQQFPDLHSELNLSSLELGDSALYFCASSVGLAGGQETQYFGPGTRLLVL.